The source of this T cell receptor (beta chain) is a study of CD8+ T cells in alopecia areata (dated by TCRdb to between 2018 and 2020). For the study in its entirety: Treated patients were enrolled in an open-label pilot trial of oral tofacitinib at 5 to 10 mg twice daily for moderate-to-severe alopecia areata. Tofacitinib was administered for 6 to 18 months, and 6 months of follow-up off drug were then conducted to assess delayed response and recurrence. Disease severity in treated patients was measured with the SALT score, which quantifies the percentage of affected scalp surface area. High-throughput TCRbeta sequencing was used to examine T cell clonal expansion in alopecia areata in both the C3H/HeJ mouse model and human patients. Scalp tissue and sorted CD4+ and CD8+ peripheral blood T cells from patchy and totalis/universalis alopecia areata patients and from healthy controls were covered by human TCRbeta sequencing. Tofacitinib-treated patients had biopsies at baseline and at 4 and 24 weeks of treatment, with a later scalp biopsy in several patients. Scalp clonality was compared among normal scalp (n=4), patchy alopecia areata scalp (n=8), and alopecia totalis/universalis scalp (n=8). RNA was obtained with the PAXgene miRNA kit for fixed scalp, the miRNeasy kit for PBMCs, and the RNeasy kit for mouse skin. immunoSEQ multiplex PCR using 35 Vbeta forward primers and 13 Jbeta reverse primers was used to amplify TCRbeta CDR3 regions. Broad study findings and their caveats: Many expanded lesional clones persisted in scalp and blood during tofacitinib treatment, which may partly explain relapse after stopping treatment. Higher clonality and more expanded CD8+ clones were observed in lesional scalp than in normal scalp, particularly in alopecia totalis/universalis, a finding suggestive of antigenic drive. Scalp TCR repertoire analysis is complicated because resident alphabeta T cells in normal human skin are also sequenced, whereas mouse skin is dominated by gammadelta T cells. Because the treated cohort was small and included a single nonresponder, larger studies are needed to assess links between baseline CD8+ expansion and response. Shared TCR sequences between patients were less evident than in mice, which may be partly attributable to HLA diversity in the patient population. Tofacitinib significantly lowered scalp clonality and the number of expanded CD8+ clones among the top 100 scalp clones.

This specimen's treatment or condition label, interpreted: oral pan-JAK inhibitor, 5-10 mg twice daily. From alopecia areata patients, peripheral blood was collected along with lesional scalp punch biopsies. PBMCs were separated by density centrifugation and stained for CD3, CD4 and CD8, after which CD4+ and CD8+ T cells were sorted on a FACSAria. The method was the immunoSEQ multiplex PCR assay. To provide template for TCR sequencing, every sample had RNA extracted and reverse transcribed into cDNA. SuperScript III was used to make first-strand cDNA, primed with a 2:1 mix of oligo-dT and random hexamers. A synthetic immune receptor repertoire was used to measure amplification bias, and any remaining bias was corrected computationally. On the authors' methods: After raw reads were preprocessed to remove errors, the CDR3 was defined following IMGT conventions as running from the conserved cysteine to phenylalanine. Clonality was computed as 1 minus the Shannon entropy, with the entropy normalized by log2 of the number of productive unique TCRs. Whether scalp clones were CD4 or CD8 was inferred by matching scalp TCRbeta sequences against CD4 and CD8 repertoires sorted from blood. TCRdb's version of the immuneACCESS table is confined to in-frame rearrangements and falls short of the full clone set. An unresolved V gene accounts for under half of the shortfall where checked; the remainder is of unknown origin. V, J and clone size are taken as reported in that table, and D and trimming were inferred from the DNA itself. This sample gives about 180,000 clones in total; 51% of them show up just once. The ten largest account for roughly a tenth of the sample.

A remark on this clone: Its binding antigen is unknown. No base quality information exists; no much larger clone differs at one position.

This clonotype was sampled from a human donor with alopecia areata. The sample in question was CD8+ T cells sorted from blood, obtained around week 53, from a patient treated with tofacitinib.

The base sequence is TGCAGCGTTAGGGGGTCAAACACCGGGGAGCTGTTTTTT. This yields the protein CSVRGSNTGELFF. The chain uses TRBV29-1 and TRBJ2-2; TRBD1 is a possible D gene, resting on 6 matching bases. Taken from cysteine to phenylalanine, the CDR3 has 13 residues. Only the CDR3 portion is preserved as DNA: 39 bases, with reading frame beginning at the first base. Cut back by 5 bases and 2 bases, the V and J ends lie 9 bases apart. The germline V gene supplies CDR1 SQVTM and CDR2 ANQGSEA.